What follows are 9 T cell receptor beta chains derived from one specimen sequenced in a study of T cells in Graves' hyperthyroidism and ophthalmopathy. TCR beta CDR3 region amplification was performed from RNA transcripts. Primed by the HTBI set, a first-round RT-PCR was run on the TCR CDR3. TCRdb reanalysed the multiplex PCR reads using MiXCR and keeps one entry per CDR3 protein. The sample consists of over 450,000 distinct CDR3 sequences, 13% to 15% of them appearing once. Sequenced sample: blood. These receptors were taken from a woman younger than 35 with Graves' hyperthyroidism.

This clonotype occurred many times. The chain employs TRBV30 and TRBJ1-1, with 8 bases fitting TRBD1. The CDR3 spans 12 residues. V lost 0 bases, J lost 7 bases, and 1 base stayed unmatched. CDR1 and CDR2 from the germline V gene are GTSNPN and SVGIG (reference sequence). The CDR3 DNA reads as TGTGCCTGGAGTGTGACAGGGGTTGAAGCTTTCTTT. This sequence encodes CAWSVTGVEAFF.

This clonotype was seen many times. The chain has TRBV10-3 and TRBJ1-6, with D tentatively TRBD1 (5 bases). V was cut by 3 bases and J by 0 bases, with 9 bases left in between. CDR1 is ENHRY, CDR2 SYGVKD, per germline. The CDR3 covers 16 residues. The CDR3 DNA is TGTGCCATCAGTGAAGACGACAGCTCCTATAATTCACCCCTCCACTTT. Amino acids: CAISEDDSSYNSPLHF.

J is TRBJ2-7 and V is TRBV12-3 or TRBV12-4; 15 nucleotides align to TRBD2. There are 16 residues in the CDR3. With V trimmed by 5 bases and J by 2 bases, 4 bases remained unmatched. DNA for the CDR3: TGTGCCAGCAGTGCCGGGACTAGCGGGAGGCCCTACGAGCAGTACTTC. This sequence encodes CASSAGTSGRPYEQYF.

There are many counts of this clonotype. V and J are TRBV4-2 and TRBJ2-1, with D possibly being TRBD2 (6 bases). Germline CDR1 reads LGHNA; CDR2 reads YNFKEQ. The CDR3 totals 12 residues. Trimming shortened V by 1 base and J by 10 bases, and 8 bases separated the two germline ends. The CDR3 sequence is CASSQALAEQFF. CDR3 nucleotide sequence: TGTGCCAGCAGCCAAGCTCTAGCGGAGCAGTTCTTC.

The chain joins TRBV29-1 to TRBJ2-1; 11 bases match TRBD2. Germline V gene lookup returns CDR1 SQVTM and CDR2 ANQGSEA. There are 14 residues in the CDR3. Trimming at V came to 6 bases and at J to 5 bases, leaving 6 bases not matched to a gene. Here the CDR3 DNA reads TGCAGCGTGCCTGAACTAGCGGGAGACAATGAGCAGTTCTTC. It translates to CSVPELAGDNEQFF.

At least ten counts were recorded for this clonotype. The V gene is TRBV29-1, the J gene TRBJ2-3, with D maybe TRBD2 (6 bases). Trimming pared 7 bases from V and 5 bases from J, leaving 19 bases between. Germline CDR1 is SQVTM and CDR2 is ANQGSEA. The length of the CDR3 is 14 residues. CDR3 in amino acids: CSGLRRLELDTQYF. In nucleotides, the CDR3 is TGCAGCGGGCTCCGCAGACTAGAACTAGATACGCAGTATTTT.

This clonotype was detected many times. The chain carries TRBV2 and TRBJ2-6; no reliable D call. Germline CDR1 SNHLY, CDR2 FYNNEI. This CDR3 region has 14 residues. Trimming stripped 7 bases from V and 0 bases from J, with 7 bases between. CDR3 DNA sequence: TGTGCCAGCAAGTTCGGCTCTGGGGCCAACGTCCTGACTTTC. It translates to CASKFGSGANVLTF.

The sample holds a few counts of this clonotype. The chain is built from TRBV6-2 or TRBV6-3 and TRBJ1-6; TRBD1 might be the D (5 bases). The germline gives CDR1 MNHEY, CDR2 SVGEGT. Trimming removed 2 bases from V and 7 bases from J, with 15 bases in between. The CDR3 runs 16 residues. CDR3 in DNA: TGTGCCAGCAGTTACCCCACGGGGGGATTCAATTCACCCCTCCACTTT. Translated: CASSYPTGGFNSPLHF.

This clonotype was recorded at least ten times. The chain employs TRBV6-5 and TRBJ1-2; D is unclear. V lost 0 bases to trimming and J lost 2 bases, with 10 bases between them. This CDR3 is 15 amino acids long. Per germline, CDR1 MNHEY and CDR2 SVGAGI. The CDR3: CASSYSKGLNYGYTF. CDR3 bases: TGTGCCAGCAGTTACTCGAAGGGATTGAACTATGGCTACACCTTC.